The present entry profiles one TCR beta chain with its context. This clone was found a few times. Which antigen it targets is not known. No much larger clonotype is one base removed from it; base qualities were not supplied. Library prep was done by the immunoSEQ multiplex PCR assay. As for how the authors treated the data: To diagnose cytomegalovirus status from the catalog of TCR beta chain sequences, a statistical classification framework was built. TCRdb mirrors the immuneACCESS table, restricted to in-frame sequences. Some clones are absent from its copies; in checked studies, under half trace to an unresolved V gene, and the reason for the others is unknown. V, J and clone size are taken as reported in that table, and D and trimming were inferred from the DNA itself. This sample is represented by some 170,000 clones; 84% of them were singletons. The ten largest account for roughly a tenth of the sample.

This sample is drawn from a study of cytomegalovirus exposure and HLA in healthy donors (dated by TCRdb to the late 2010s). Regarding the research as a whole: The 500 to 800 repertoires of the first cohort and the 120 validation repertoires were produced on the same platform, according to a later analysis. In addition to the first cohort of around 670 subjects, a separate validation cohort of 120 different subjects was used. The study was designed to test whether signatures of past pathogen exposure could be identified by cataloging public T cell receptors. To predict cytomegalovirus infection status, the study combined high-throughput TCR immunosequencing, statistical association of individual TCRs with disease status, and machine learning.

The CDR3 measures 16 amino acids from cysteine to phenylalanine. Only CDR3 DNA is held: 48 bases, read in frame from base 1. V loses 6 bases at its end and J loses 0 bases; junction bases beyond the gene matches: 10. In the germline V gene, CDR1 corresponds to MDHEN and CDR2 to SYDVKM. Separate from the approximately 730-subject first cohort, the validation cohort of 90 to 150 subjects was the group to which the donors belonged. Overall study outcomes, separate from this receptor: Of the cluster scores, approximately 95% were above 0 in a later analysis, which found that TCRs clustered in the first cohort also tended to co-occur in the 120 or so validation repertoires. The classifier was reported to diagnose cytomegalovirus status with high specificity and sensitivity in both the original cohort and the validation cohort. A few of the identified cytomegalovirus-associated TCR beta chains were confirmed in vitro to be specific for cytomegalovirus antigens. The authors suggested that the approach could potentially be generalized to other disease states and immunological phenotypes. A later analysis lacked HLA typing for the validation cohort, so it scored co-occurrence in that cohort across all 110 or so repertoires. The study listed 150 to 200 TCR beta chains as associated with cytomegalovirus. Most TCR sequences were seen in very few donors, while some public TCRs were found in many individuals.

The clonotype comes from a man younger than 45 in good health and CMV-seropositive. The sequence is built from TRBV28 and TRBJ1-1, with 7 bases in between that match TRBD1. Sequenced: PBMCs. The DNA sequence is TGTGCCAGCAGCGGAGACAGGGTGTTCATGAACACTGAAGCTTTCTTT. Its protein product is CASSGDRVFMNTEAFF.